The 9 T cell receptor beta chains below all came from one sample that was sequenced in a study of tumor-infiltrating lymphocytes in primary liver carcinoma. Unsorted whole blood served as the source of blood RNA, and germline DNA was extracted as well. With roughly 540 ng total RNA as template and a constant-region primer, TCR beta cDNA was made. Modified slightly, ARM-PCR produced TCR beta libraries over three nested multiplex PCR rounds. TRBV1-TRBV30 forward and Cbeta reverse primers drove the first two approximately 11-cycle rounds. MiXCR was run by TCRdb on the multiplex PCR reads, yielding one entry per CDR3 protein. Of 250,000 to 400,000 distinct CDR3 sequences listed, 60% to 80% were seen once; the top ten hold roughly 9%. The specimen was peripheral blood. The receptors were gathered from a man in his forties or fifties with primary liver carcinoma and hepatitis B virus infection.

In this sample, this clonotype turned up once. At one end, the junction sequence differs from germline, possibly due to a read error. The V call is TRBV28, the J call TRBJ2-7; the D is unclear. CDR1 MDHEN and CDR2 SYDVKM come from the germline V gene. This CDR3 is 14 amino acids long. CDR3 loop: CASTSHKEPYERYF. The DNA for the CDR3 is TGTGCCAGCACCAGCCACAAGGAACCCTACGAGCGGTACTTC.

The chain carries TRBV11-1 and TRBJ2-1; 7 nucleotides agree with TRBD1. The CDR3 spans 15 residues. Germline CDR1 reads SGHAT; CDR2 reads FQDESV (reference sequence). J lost 10 bases, V lost 5 bases, and 14 bases had no gene match. As DNA, the CDR3 is TGTGCCAGCAGCCGAGAAGGACAGGCCTCCTACGAGCAGTTCTTC. As protein: CASSREGQASYEQFF.

The chain couples TRBV5-5 to TRBJ2-7, with TRBD2 matching over 8 bases. J lost 2 bases, V lost 0 bases, and 1 base had no gene match. This CDR3 is 14 amino acids long. In germline, CDR1 is SGHKS, CDR2 YYEKEE (reference sequence). In DNA, the CDR3 is TGTGCCAGCAGCTTGGGGGGACTAGCCTACGAGCAGTACTTC. Its protein is CASSLGGLAYEQYF.

This clonotype appeared a few times. The chain combines TRBV7-9 with TRBJ2-7, with 10 bases matching TRBD2. The junction had 10 bases not matched to a gene; V was cut back by 5 bases and J by 3 bases. Per the germline V gene, CDR1 is SEHNR and CDR2 is FQNEAQ (reference sequence). This CDR3 has 16 amino acids. The CDR3 sequence: CASSTIKREGHYEQYF. DNA for the CDR3: TGTGCCAGCAGCACCATCAAGCGGGAGGGACACTACGAGCAGTACTTC.

The rearrangement joins TRBV7-8 to TRBJ2-5; D is undetermined. V lost 2 bases to trimming and J lost 0 bases, with 7 bases between them. The CDR3 loop spans 14 amino acids. Germline V gives CDR1 SGHVS, CDR2 FQNEAQ. CDR3 residues: CASSLMANQETQYF. The CDR3 bases are TGTGCCAGCAGCTTAATGGCTAACCAAGAGACCCAGTACTTC.

This clonotype was seen a few times. V usage is TRBV4-3 and J usage is TRBJ2-7, with 9 bases lining up with TRBD2. Per germline, CDR1 LGHNA and CDR2 YSLEER. The CDR3 sequence is 16 residues long. V dropped 2 bases and J dropped 0; count of bases not matched to a gene: 5. In DNA, the CDR3 is TGCGCCAGCAGCCAATCCGCTAGCGGGGCCTCCTACGAGCAGTACTTC. Translating it yields CASSQSASGASYEQYF.

The chain links TRBV4-3 to TRBJ2-3; D uncertain. Trimming left V 0 bases short and J 1 base short, with 5 bases between. Germline CDR1 LGHNA, CDR2 YSLEER. The CDR3 is made up of 14 amino acids. The CDR3 sequence is CASSQELGTDTQYF. Written as DNA, the CDR3 is TGCGCCAGCAGCCAAGAACTTGGCACAGATACGCAGTATTTT.

To note about this clonotype: No conserved phenylalanine or tryptophan is present at the end of the CDR3, so a read error is the likely explanation. This chain joins TRBV11-3 and TRBJ2-5; TRBD2 is a possible D gene (6 bases). Germline assignment: CDR1 SGHNT and CDR2 YENEEA. The CDR3 length is 16 residues. CDR3 loop: CASSLGTGLAQESQYL. CDR3 DNA: TGTGCCAGCAGCTTAGGAACGGGACTGGCCCAAGAGAGCCAGTACTTA.

This clonotype was found many times. The chain couples TRBV29-1 to TRBJ2-3; tentative D call: TRBD1 (5 bases). Trimming took 7 bases from V and 1 from J, leaving 18 bases between them. This CDR3 has 15 amino acids. CDR1 is SQVTM, CDR2 ANQGSEA, per germline. The CDR3 DNA reads TGCAGCGCACCCCTTTCGCAGGGCCGCACAGATACGCAGTATTTT. This gives the protein CSAPLSQGRTDTQYF.